Listed below are T cell receptor beta chains from one sample, sequenced in a study of cytomegalovirus exposure and HLA in healthy donors. Libraries were prepared by immunoSEQ multiplex PCR; TCRdb keeps only in-frame clonotypes and omits some of them. The top ten clones hold more than 10% of a sample with hundreds of thousands of clones, less than 90% of them seen once. Sequences were obtained from PBMCs. The source of these receptors is a man aged 18 to 30 in good health and CMV-seropositive. Both conserved end residues are part of each CDR3. D genes are given only for firm matches. The size entry is marked missing in some rows and otherwise reads once, few, many or a size class.

J gene: TRBJ1-5
V gene: TRBV7-2
D gene: -
clone size: -
CDR3 protein: CASSLVGGGRQPQHF
CDR3 DNA: TGTGCCAGCAGCTTAGTGGGCGGGGGTCGGCAGCCCCAGCATTTT

J gene: TRBJ2-7
V gene: TRBV9
D gene: -
clone size: -
CDR3 protein: CASSSYGDPQAEQYF
CDR3 DNA: TGTGCCAGCAGCTCATACGGAGACCCACAGGCTGAGCAGTACTTC

J gene: TRBJ1-1
V gene: TRBV10-3
D gene: TRBD1
clone size: -
CDR3 protein: CAISPGTVLNTEAFF
CDR3 DNA: TGTGCCATCAGTCCGGGGACAGTACTCAACACTGAAGCTTTCTTT

J gene: TRBJ2-7
V gene: TRBV4-1
D gene: -
clone size: -
CDR3 protein: CASSQHSSGDSYEQYF
CDR3 DNA: TGCGCCAGCAGCCAACACTCGTCGGGGGATTCCTACGAGCAGTACTTC

J gene: TRBJ1-5
V gene: TRBV15
D gene: -
clone size: -
CDR3 protein: CATSREVVRGDQPQHF
CDR3 DNA: TGTGCCACCAGCAGAGAGGTGGTTCGGGGGGATCAGCCCCAGCATTTT

J gene: TRBJ1-1
V gene: TRBV2
D gene: -
clone size: -
CDR3 protein: CASVARANTEAFF
CDR3 DNA: TGTGCCAGCGTTGCTCGGGCGAACACTGAAGCTTTCTTT

J gene: TRBJ2-7
V gene: TRBV9
D gene: -
clone size: -
CDR3 protein: CASSVNPGNPYEQYF
CDR3 DNA: TGTGCCAGCAGCGTTAATCCAGGAAATCCCTACGAGCAGTACTTC

J gene: TRBJ2-5
V gene: TRBV5-4
D gene: -
clone size: -
CDR3 protein: CASSLQPGQRETQYF
CDR3 DNA: TGTGCCAGCAGCTTGCAACCGGGACAACGAGAGACCCAGTACTTC

J gene: TRBJ2-1
V gene: TRBV9
D gene: -
clone size: -
CDR3 protein: CASSVGRVSYNERFF
CDR3 DNA: TGTGCCAGCAGCGTAGGCAGGGTTTCCTACAATGAGCGGTTCTTC

J gene: TRBJ2-5
V gene: TRBV4-3
D gene: -
clone size: -
CDR3 protein: CASSQDTPGETQYF
CDR3 DNA: TGCGCCAGCAGCCAAGATACCCCCGGGGAGACCCAGTACTTC

J gene: TRBJ2-7
V gene: TRBV5-1
D gene: -
clone size: once
CDR3 protein: CASSFAGGVYEQYF
CDR3 DNA: TGCGCCAGCAGCTTCGCCGGGGGAGTCTACGAGCAGTACTTC

J gene: TRBJ1-2
V gene: TRBV6-1
D gene: -
clone size: -
CDR3 protein: CASTSVGGPGLGYTF
CDR3 DNA: TGTGCCAGCACCTCTGTGGGAGGACCCGGGTTGGGCTACACCTTC

J gene: TRBJ2-1
V gene: TRBV11-2
D gene: TRBD1
clone size: -
CDR3 protein: CASTVTGAREQFF
CDR3 DNA: TGTGCCAGCACCGTCACAGGGGCTCGGGAACAGTTCTTC

J gene: TRBJ2-3
V gene: TRBV5-1
D gene: TRBD2
clone size: -
CDR3 protein: CASSSGLASTDTQYF
CDR3 DNA: TGCGCCAGCAGCTCGGGACTAGCGAGCACAGATACGCAGTATTTT

J gene: TRBJ2-5
V gene: TRBV5-4
D gene: TRBD1
clone size: -
CDR3 protein: CASHTTGHQETQYF
CDR3 DNA: TGTGCCAGCCATACGACAGGGCATCAAGAGACCCAGTACTTC

J gene: TRBJ2-2
V gene: TRBV4-2
D gene: TRBD1
clone size: few
CDR3 protein: CASSREGAGGELFF
CDR3 DNA: TGTGCCAGCAGCCGAGAGGGGGCAGGGGGGGAGCTGTTTTTT

J gene: TRBJ1-5
V gene: TRBV30
D gene: -
clone size: -
CDR3 protein: CAWSHGGNQPQHF
CDR3 DNA: TGTGCCTGGAGTCACGGCGGCAATCAGCCCCAGCATTTT

J gene: TRBJ1-1
V gene: TRBV5-1
D gene: TRBD1
clone size: -
CDR3 protein: CASSTGVLTEAFF
CDR3 DNA: TGCGCCAGCAGCACAGGGGTTTTGACTGAAGCTTTCTTT

J gene: TRBJ2-7
V gene: TRBV29-1
D gene: TRBD2
clone size: many
CDR3 protein: CSVGTSSSYEQYF
CDR3 DNA: TGCAGCGTGGGGACTAGCAGCTCCTACGAGCAGTACTTC

J gene: TRBJ2-1
V gene: TRBV29-1
D gene: TRBD2
clone size: -
CDR3 protein: CSALSSGDYNEQFF
CDR3 DNA: TGCAGCGCGCTTTCTAGCGGAGATTACAATGAGCAGTTCTTC

J gene: TRBJ2-1
V gene: TRBV7-8
D gene: -
clone size: -
CDR3 protein: CASSLGILGYGEQFF
CDR3 DNA: TGTGCCAGCAGCTTAGGAATCCTGGGCTATGGGGAGCAGTTCTTC

J gene: TRBJ2-7
V gene: TRBV4-2
D gene: TRBD1
clone size: -
CDR3 protein: CASSLGQGRNEQYF
CDR3 DNA: TGTGCCAGCAGCCTAGGACAGGGGAGAAACGAGCAGTACTTC